This paragraph reports one T cell receptor beta chain. Sequencing used immunoSEQ multiplex PCR; TCRdb keeps in-frame clones, though not all of them. The data contain 130,000 to 150,000 clones, roughly 92% of them seen just once; the ten biggest clones take up approximately 10%. This sample was taken from a study of control samples from healthy donors and cancer patients. Germline assignment: CDR1 MNHEY and CDR2 SVGEGT. The CDR3 is 14 residues long. Trimming left V 6 bases short and J 6 bases short, with 18 bases between. Specimen: blood. The origin of this receptor is a man aged 30 to 39 in good health. The rearrangement uses TRBV6-2 or TRBV6-3 and TRBJ2-7; the D call may be TRBD1 or TRBD2 (5 bases each). For the CDR3, the DNA is TGTGCCAGCAGCCATGACGGGACCCCCAGCGAGCAGTACTTC. Translated: CASSHDGTPSEQYF.